The 30 T cell receptor beta chains below all came from one sample that was sequenced in a study of shared clonotypes between healthy human individuals. Some clones are missing from TCRdb's copy, which holds only in-frame ones; the method was immunoSEQ multiplex PCR. Here the sample spans millions of clones, approximately 92% being singletons. The sample taken for sequencing was naive CD4+ T cells sorted from blood. Subset noted: CD45RA+ positively selected. The receptors originated from a man aged 18 to 29 in good health.

The chain couples TRBV6-1 to TRBJ1-2; 9 nucleotides match TRBD1. V dropped 5 bases and J dropped 3; count of bases not matched to a gene: 7. Germline V gene lookup returns CDR1 MNHNS and CDR2 SASEGT. This CDR3 comprises 15 residues. The CDR3 DNA sequence: TGTGCCAGCAGTCTAGGGACAGGGCAACACTATGGCTACACCTTC. Translation gives CASSLGTGQHYGYTF.

The gene calls are TRBV5-1 and TRBJ2-3; 8 bases line up with TRBD2. CDR1 and CDR2 from the germline V gene are SGHRS and YFSETQ. The CDR3 length is 13 residues. Trimming at V came to 6 bases and at J to 3 bases, leaving 3 bases not matched to a gene. For the CDR3, the DNA is TGCGCCAGCACGGCTAGCGGGACAGATACGCAGTATTTT. Protein sequence: CASTASGTDTQYF.

This chain links TRBV19 with TRBJ1-1; no definite D call. The V end was cut by 5 bases, the J end by 1 base, with 8 bases between. The CDR3 spans 13 residues. The germline V gene encodes CDR1 LNHDA and CDR2 SQIVND (reference sequence). CDR3 sequence: CASSDRGNTEAFF. CDR3 sequence (DNA): TGTGCCAGTAGTGACCGGGGGAACACTGAAGCTTTCTTT. Combining the CDR3 with reference TRBV19 and TRBJ1-1 gives the whole variable domain DGGITQSPKYLFRKEGQNVTLSCEQNLNHDAMYWYRQDPGQGLRLIYYSQIVNDFQKGDIAEGYSVSREKKESFPLTVTSAQKNPTAFYLCASSDRGNTEAFFGQGTRLTVV.

Concerning this clone: The sample contains more than one DNA sequence encoding this CDR3. This CDR3 reads CASSSGQGAYNEQFF. DNA for the CDR3: TGTGCCAGCTCATCAGGACAGGGGGCGTACAATGAGCAGTTCTTC. This chain uses TRBV18 with TRBJ2-1; 11 nucleotides match TRBD1. This CDR3 spans 15 amino acids. CDR1 and CDR2 (germline): KGHSH, LQKENI. V shed 5 bases and J 4 bases; nucleotides not matched to a gene: 4.

The J gene is TRBJ2-7, the V gene TRBV19; the D gene is possibly TRBD2 (6 bases). The CDR3 is 14 residues long. Germline CDR1 is LNHDA and CDR2 is SQIVND (reference sequence). V lost 0 bases to trimming and J lost 4 bases, with 10 bases between them. Here the CDR3 DNA reads TGTGCCAGTAGTATAGATCCGGCGGGGTACGAGCAGTACTTC. Its translation is CASSIDPAGYEQYF.

The J gene is TRBJ2-7, the V gene TRBV15, with TRBD1 matching over 8 bases. The CDR3 is made up of 15 amino acids. Trimming cost V 3 bases and J 7 bases; bases outside gene matches: 11. Germline V gives CDR1 LNHNV, CDR2 YYDKDF (reference sequence). The CDR3 DNA is TGTGCCACCAGCAGGACAGGGGCAGTCTACGAGGAGCAGTACTTC. Its protein product is CATSRTGAVYEEQYF. The entire variable domain, with the rest obtained from reference TRBV15 and TRBJ2-7, is as follows: DAMVIQNPRYQVTQFGKPVTLSCSQTLNHNVMYWYQQKSSQAPKLLFHYYDKDFNNEADTPDNFQSRRPNTSFCFLDIRSPGLGDTAMYLCATSRTGAVYEEQYFGPGTRLTVT.

The rearrangement uses TRBV6-5 and TRBJ2-5; D uncertain. V was shortened by 6 bases and J by 8 bases, with 19 bases between the two germline ends. CDR1 and CDR2 (germline): MNHEY, SVGAGI. The CDR3 runs to 14 residues. The CDR3 is CASSPDLGSGTQYF. CDR3 in DNA: TGTGCCAGCAGCCCCGACCTCGGATCTGGAACCCAGTACTTC.

Concerning this clone itself: The junction differs from germline at one of its ends, possibly a read error. Other DNA sequences within the sample encode an identical CDR3. This chain connects TRBV28 to TRBJ1-1; TRBD1 aligns across 8 bases. CDR1 is MDHEN and CDR2 is SYDVKM in the germline V gene. CDR3 length: 14 amino acids. CDR3: CASRRQGKNTEAFF. The CDR3 DNA reads as TGTGCCAGCAGGCGACAGGGGAAGAACACTGAGGCTTTCTTT.

This clone was observed a single time. This sequence joins TRBV10-3 and TRBJ2-7; 7 nucleotides align to TRBD1. The CDR3 loop spans 12 amino acids. The J segment lost 5 bases and the V segment lost 5 bases, leaving 3 bases of the junction unmatched. Germline CDR1 and CDR2: ENHRY and SYGVKD. In nucleotides, the CDR3 is TGTGCCATCAGTTACAGGGGCAACGAGCAGTACTTC. Amino acids: CAISYRGNEQYF.

The chain joins TRBV5-1 to TRBJ1-3, with 11 bases lining up with TRBD1. Germline trimming cut 4 bases from V and 1 base from J; bases unmatched to any gene: 7. From germline, CDR1 is SGHRS and CDR2 YFSETQ. The CDR3 totals 17 residues. CDR3 bases: TGCGCCAGCAGCCCTGGACAGGGGGCGAGATCTGGAAACACCATATATTTT. Amino acids: CASSPGQGARSGNTIYF.

The rearrangement links TRBV28 to TRBJ1-2; 9 nucleotides line up with TRBD1. The CDR3 is made up of 13 amino acids. CDR1 is MDHEN, CDR2 SYDVKM, per germline. The CDR3: CAYRDRANYGYTF. In DNA form, the CDR3 reads TGTGCGTACCGGGACAGGGCTAACTATGGCTACACCTTC.

The V and J genes are TRBV6-5 and TRBJ1-1; a weak D match, TRBD1 (5 bases). Trimming removed 2 bases at V and 11 bases at J, with 15 bases between. Looked up from germline, CDR1 is MNHEY and CDR2 is SVGAGI. This CDR3 region has 13 residues. The CDR3 reads CASSYGGGDRAFF. The CDR3 DNA reads as TGTGCCAGCAGTTACGGTGGGGGGGACCGTGCTTTCTTT.

This chain links TRBV11-2 with TRBJ2-2, with D perhaps assigned TRBD1 or TRBD2 (5 bases each). The CDR3 runs 15 residues. The germline V gene encodes CDR1 SGHAT and CDR2 FQNNGV. The V gene lost 3 bases and the J gene lost 9 bases, with 17 bases spanning the gap. The CDR3 DNA is TGTGCCAGCAGCTTGGGGACCTTCAGTTTTCGGGAGCTGTTTTTT. This sequence encodes CASSLGTFSFRELFF.

This chain uses TRBV29-1 with TRBJ2-7; TRBD2 agrees at 10 bases. The CDR3 is 14 residues long. Unmatched junction bases numbered 8, after V lost 4 bases and J lost 5 bases. Per the germline V gene, CDR1 is SQVTM and CDR2 is ANQGSEA. CDR3 loop: CSVGYGLAVHEQYF. CDR3 nucleotides: TGCAGCGTTGGGTACGGACTAGCGGTACACGAGCAGTACTTC.

J is TRBJ1-5 and V is TRBV10-3; a possible D gene is TRBD1 (5 bases). V shed 3 bases and J shed 11 bases, with 17 bases lying between them. The CDR3 covers 14 residues. Germline loops: CDR1 ENHRY, CDR2 SYGVKD. CDR3 sequence (DNA): TGTGCCATCAGTGACAATCCAGGGAAAGGAGCCCAGCATTTT. It specifies CAISDNPGKGAQHF.

This clone was observed once. V is TRBV7-9 and J is TRBJ1-2; 7 bases map to TRBD1. The trim removed 11 bases at V and 3 bases at J, leaving 9 bases unmatched. The CDR3 is 13 residues long. Per the germline V gene, CDR1 is SEHNR and CDR2 is FQNEAQ (reference sequence). The chain's CDR3 is CAVNRGFDYGYTF. CDR3 DNA sequence: TGTGCCGTAAACAGGGGCTTTGACTATGGCTACACCTTC.

To note about this clone: The sample contains more than one DNA sequence encoding this CDR3. The J gene is TRBJ2-2, the V gene TRBV19, with D perhaps matching TRBD1 or TRBD2 (5 bases each). Deletions cut 4 bases from V and 0 bases from J, with 6 bases between. The CDR3 runs to 14 residues. Germline loops: CDR1 LNHDA, CDR2 SQIVND (reference sequence). The CDR3 region is CASSTGPNTGELFF. CDR3 DNA sequence: TGTGCCAGTAGTACGGGACCGAACACCGGGGAGCTGTTTTTT.

In DNA, the CDR3 is TGTGCCAGCAGTGACTGGCGCAGACTAGCGTGGAAGACCCAGTACTTC. This encodes CASSDWRRLAWKTQYF. The chain combines TRBV6-4 with TRBJ2-5; the match to TRBD2 covers 8 bases. The CDR3 length is 16 residues. V gave up 1 base and J gave up 6 bases; unmatched junction bases: 10. The V gene's germline CDR1 is MRHNA and CDR2 SNTAGT.

In this sample, this clone turned up once. This chain connects TRBV5-1 to TRBJ2-1, with 11 bases fitting TRBD2. The CDR3 runs to 17 residues. Germline V gives CDR1 SGHRS, CDR2 YFSETQ. The junction had 7 bases not matched to a gene; V was cut back by 0 bases and J by 5 bases. The DNA for the CDR3 is TGCGCCAGCAGCTTGGGAGGGACTAGCGGAGCGCACAATGAGCAGTTCTTC. Translating gives CASSLGGTSGAHNEQFF.

This clone was observed once. The CDR3 here is CASMTGAGDTQYF. CDR3 DNA sequence: TGTGCCAGCATGACGGGAGCGGGAGATACGCAGTATTTT. The chain carries TRBV6-1 and TRBJ2-3; D might be TRBD2 (6 bases). CDR1 MNHNS and CDR2 SASEGT come from the germline V gene. CDR3 size: 13 residues. V dropped 7 bases and J dropped 5 bases, with 13 bases sitting between them.

This chain uses TRBV10-3 with TRBJ2-3; possibly TRBD1 for D (6 bases). Germline V gives CDR1 ENHRY, CDR2 SYGVKD. V lost 4 bases and J 2 bases, leaving 13 bases between the germline ends. The CDR3 contains 15 residues. CDR3 sequence (DNA): TGTGCCATCAGTGCGAATGGGGGCCTCACAGATACGCAGTATTTT. It specifies CAISANGGLTDTQYF.

The sample holds one count of this clone. The chain couples TRBV9 to TRBJ1-2; D is perhaps TRBD1 (5 bases). The length of the CDR3 is 14 residues. With 4 bases removed from V and 4 bases from J, the gap between germline ends came to 14 bases. Per the germline V gene, CDR1 is SGDLS and CDR2 is YYNGEE. CDR3 DNA: TGTGCCAGCAGCCCCGGGGCAGGGAGCTATGGCTACACCTTC. The encoded protein is CASSPGAGSYGYTF.

The chain has TRBV27 and TRBJ2-7; maybe TRBD2 (6 bases). This CDR3 has 14 residues. Between the trimmed V and J ends, which lost 0 bases and 4 bases, there was a span of 10 bases. The germline V gene encodes CDR1 MNHEY and CDR2 SMNVEV (reference sequence). The CDR3 region has the DNA TGTGCCAGCAGTTTATCGGGACTCCGGTACGAGCAGTACTTC. Its protein is CASSLSGLRYEQYF.

Details on this clone: This specimen includes other DNA sequences encoding the same CDR3. The chain employs TRBV25-1 and TRBJ2-7; D remains ambiguous. Germline V gene sequence: CDR1 MGHDK, CDR2 SYGVNS. With 3 bases removed from V and 3 bases from J, the gap between germline ends came to 3 bases. This CDR3 comprises 11 residues. CDR3 DNA: TGTGCCAGCAGTGAGAACTACGAGCAGTACTTC. Protein product: CASSENYEQYF.

The V call is TRBV30, the J call TRBJ1-2; 7 bases are shared with TRBD1. This CDR3 is 13 amino acids long. V dropped 1 base and J dropped 8; count of bases not matched to a gene: 7. CDR1 and CDR2 (germline): GTSNPN, SVGIG (reference sequence). CDR3 sequence: CAWSGRTGGGYTF. The CDR3 DNA follows: TGTGCCTGGAGTGGCAGGACAGGTGGAGGCTACACCTTC.

The rearrangement links TRBV7-6 to TRBJ2-7; D may be TRBD2 (6 bases). From germline, CDR1 is SGHVS and CDR2 FNYEAQ. Trimming took off 1 base at V and 2 bases at J, with 12 bases between the two ends. The CDR3 is 15 amino acids. CDR3 residues: CASSLDAEGTYEQYF. The CDR3 nucleotides are TGTGCCAGCAGCTTAGATGCGGAGGGTACCTACGAGCAGTACTTC.

The genes are TRBV5-1 and TRBJ2-1, with D perhaps matching TRBD2 (6 bases). Germline V gene sequence: CDR1 SGHRS, CDR2 YFSETQ. V lost 4 bases and J 9 bases, leaving 17 bases between the germline ends. CDR3 size: 14 residues. CDR3 sequence reads: CASSPEGGRAEQFF. The DNA for the CDR3 is TGCGCCAGCAGCCCGGAGGGCGGACGGGCTGAGCAGTTCTTC.

The V call is TRBV15, the J call TRBJ1-4; 7 bases fit TRBD1. The CDR3 is 15 amino acids. The V gene's germline CDR1 is LNHNV and CDR2 YYDKDF (reference sequence). Germline trimming cut 0 bases from V and 2 bases from J; bases unmatched to any gene: 0. Here the CDR3 reads CATSREQGTNEKLFF. CDR3 bases: TGTGCCACCAGCAGAGAACAGGGGACTAATGAAAAACTGTTTTTT.

The rearrangement uses TRBV25-1 and TRBJ2-7, with D possibly being TRBD1 (5 bases). Germline values: CDR1 MGHDK, CDR2 SYGVNS. The CDR3 has 14 residues. V lost 4 bases and J 0 bases, leaving 10 bases between the germline ends. This CDR3 reads CASSGDSNSYEQYF. The CDR3 coding sequence is TGTGCCAGCAGTGGTGACAGTAACTCCTACGAGCAGTACTTC.

This chain uses TRBV5-4 with TRBJ2-5, with 7 positions matching TRBD1. The CDR3 loop spans 18 amino acids. J gave up 1 base and V 0 bases, and 12 bases lay outside the gene matches. CDR1 is SGHNT and CDR2 is YYREEE in the germline V gene (reference sequence). CDR3 in amino acids: CASSLARTRGKGQETQYF. In nucleotides, the CDR3 is TGTGCCAGCAGCTTGGCAAGGACCAGGGGGAAGGGCCAAGAGACCCAGTACTTC.